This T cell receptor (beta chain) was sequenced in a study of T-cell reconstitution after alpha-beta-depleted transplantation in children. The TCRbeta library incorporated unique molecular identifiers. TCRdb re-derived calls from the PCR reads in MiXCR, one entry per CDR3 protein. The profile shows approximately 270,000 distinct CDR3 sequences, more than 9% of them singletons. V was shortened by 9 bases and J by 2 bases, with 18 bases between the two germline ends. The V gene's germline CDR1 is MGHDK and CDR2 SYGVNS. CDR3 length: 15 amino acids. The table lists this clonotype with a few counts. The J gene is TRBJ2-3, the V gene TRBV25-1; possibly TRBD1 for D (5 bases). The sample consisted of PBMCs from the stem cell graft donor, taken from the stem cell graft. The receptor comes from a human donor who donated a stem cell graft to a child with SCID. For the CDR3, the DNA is TGTGCCAGTAACTCCCCTGGGGCGGACACAGATACGCAGTATTTT. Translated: CASNSPGADTDTQYF.